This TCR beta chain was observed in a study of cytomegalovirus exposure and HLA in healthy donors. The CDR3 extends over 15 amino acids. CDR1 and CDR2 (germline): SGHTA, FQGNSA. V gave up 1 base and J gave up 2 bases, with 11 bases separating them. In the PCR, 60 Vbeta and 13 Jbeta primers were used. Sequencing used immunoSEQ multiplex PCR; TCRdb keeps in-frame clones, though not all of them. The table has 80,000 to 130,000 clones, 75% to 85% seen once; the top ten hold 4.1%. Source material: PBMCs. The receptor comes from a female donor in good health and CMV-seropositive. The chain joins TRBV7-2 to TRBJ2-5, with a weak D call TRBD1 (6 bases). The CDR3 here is CASSLGQGNQETQYF. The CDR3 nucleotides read TGTGCCAGCAGCTTAGGTCAGGGGAATCAAGAGACCCAGTACTTC.